This entry lists 25 T cell receptor beta chains sequenced from one sample in a study of T cell changes during pregnancy in multiple sclerosis (dated by TCRdb to between 2017 and 2020). The library was produced with the immunoSEQ multiplex PCR assay. TCRdb's version of the immuneACCESS table is confined to in-frame rearrangements and falls short of the full clone set. An unresolved V gene accounts for under half of the shortfall where checked; the remainder is of unknown origin. Present in this sample are 27,000 or so clones, around nine tenths of which were seen just once. Together, the top ten hold less than 10% of the sample. The sample here was CD8+ T cells from peripheral blood mononuclear cells, taken in the second trimester of pregnancy. The receptors were gathered from a female donor with multiple sclerosis, enrolled in a pregnancy study.

This clone was counted a single time. V is TRBV5-8 and J is TRBJ2-3; 8 bases are shared with TRBD2. V trimming: 5 bases; J trimming: 2 bases; junction bases outside the gene matches: 7. The CDR3 spans 15 residues. Germline V gives CDR1 SGHTS, CDR2 YDEGEE. CDR3 loop: CASRIIAGITDTQYF. CDR3 bases: TGTGCCAGCAGAATTATAGCGGGGATCACAGATACGCAGTATTTT.

The rearrangement uses TRBV28 and TRBJ2-3; TRBD2 agrees at 10 bases. Germline assignment: CDR1 MDHEN and CDR2 SYDVKM. V lost 3 bases to trimming and J lost 3 bases; unmatched junction nucleotides: 15. This CDR3 contains 19 residues. The CDR3 nucleotides are TGTGCCAGCAGTTTCCCCTTTGGAGCGGGGGGGCCGGGGACAGATACGCAGTATTTT. Protein product: CASSFPFGAGGPGTDTQYF.

This clone was recorded only once. The chain links TRBV7-6 to TRBJ2-7, with D tentatively TRBD1 (6 bases). Germline CDR1 and CDR2: SGHVS and FNYEAQ. V was trimmed by 6 bases and J by 1 base, leaving 10 bases between them. The CDR3 is 13 residues long. CDR3 amino acids: CASRLDSSYEQYF. CDR3 nucleotide sequence: TGTGCCAGCAGGTTGGACAGTTCCTACGAGCAGTACTTC.

The J gene is TRBJ2-2, the V gene TRBV5-1; 9 positions agree with TRBD1. In germline, CDR1 is SGHRS, CDR2 YFSETQ. There are 16 residues in the CDR3. V gave up 0 bases and J gave up 5 bases; unmatched junction bases: 5. The CDR3 sequence is CASSLATGGPTGELFF. In nucleotides, the CDR3 is TGCGCCAGCAGCTTGGCCACAGGGGGCCCGACCGGGGAGCTGTTTTTT.

This clone was detected only a few times. The rearrangement uses TRBV5-8 and TRBJ2-5, with D perhaps TRBD2 (6 bases). The V gene lost 2 bases and the J gene lost 5 bases, with 16 bases spanning the gap. CDR3 length: 15 amino acids. Germline V lookup: CDR1 SGHTS, CDR2 YDEGEE. CDR3 coding DNA: TGTGCCAGCAGCTTTTTTGGGGGGATTGGGGAGACCCAGTACTTC. The encoded protein is CASSFFGGIGETQYF.

The chain is built from TRBV6-1 and TRBJ2-7; 7 positions match TRBD1. This CDR3 is built from 14 residues. Germline CDR1 and CDR2: MNHNS and SASEGT. The V segment lost 4 bases and the J segment 4 bases; nucleotides outside the gene matches: 7. CDR3 region: CASSGYRGPYEQYF. Written as DNA, the CDR3 is TGTGCCAGCAGTGGCTACAGGGGCCCTTACGAGCAGTACTTC.

The genes are TRBV10-1 and TRBJ2-5; D is ambiguous. V shed 9 bases and J shed 5 bases, with 10 bases lying between them. Germline assignment: CDR1 WNHNN and CDR2 SYGVQD (reference sequence). CDR3 size: 11 residues. This CDR3 reads CASTLFETQYF. The DNA of the CDR3 is TGCGCCAGTACTCTGTTCGAGACCCAGTACTTC.

This clone was seen only a few times. V gene TRBV6-1 combines with J gene TRBJ2-7; unclear D gene. The CDR3 totals 12 residues. The V gene's germline CDR1 is MNHNS and CDR2 SASEGT. Trimming removed 6 bases from V and 2 bases from J, with 8 bases in between. The DNA of the CDR3 is TGTGCCAGCAGAAACACACCCTACGAGCAGTACTTC. Amino acid sequence: CASRNTPYEQYF.

This chain uses TRBV11-2 with TRBJ2-5; possibly TRBD1 for D (5 bases). V gave up 1 base and J gave up 5 bases, with 17 bases separating them. The V gene's germline CDR1 is SGHAT and CDR2 FQNNGV. The CDR3 runs 16 residues. The CDR3 loop reads CASSLGVRAPGETQYF. CDR3 nucleotide sequence: TGTGCCAGCAGCTTAGGGGTCAGGGCCCCCGGGGAGACCCAGTACTTC.

CDR3 residues: CSVVETGDTGELFF. The CDR3 DNA follows: TGCAGCGTTGTTGAGACAGGGGACACCGGGGAGCTGTTTTTT. The V gene is TRBV29-1, the J gene TRBJ2-2; 8 nucleotides align to TRBD1. The V segment lost 4 bases and the J segment 3 bases; nucleotides outside the gene matches: 4. Per germline, CDR1 SQVTM and CDR2 ANQGSEA. The CDR3 loop spans 14 amino acids.

This clone was counted a few times. As DNA, the CDR3 is TGTGCCAGCAGTGAGGGTCCTCCGGGCGGGGGGGCGGGAGAGACCCAGTACTTC. Translating gives CASSEGPPGGGAGETQYF. This rearrangement joins TRBV6-1 to TRBJ2-5, with TRBD2 identical over 9 bases. Trimming removed 3 bases from V and 4 bases from J; junction bases left unmatched: 15. There are 18 residues in the CDR3. CDR1 and CDR2 (germline): MNHNS, SASEGT.

This rearrangement joins TRBV4-3 to TRBJ2-1, with D possibly being TRBD1 (6 bases). Germline CDR1 is LGHNA and CDR2 is YSLEER. This CDR3 spans 17 amino acids. V was cut by 4 bases and J by 4 bases, with 20 bases left in between. In DNA, the CDR3 is TGCGCCAGCAGCCGGGGAAGGGGGATTCGACCGTACAATGAGCAGTTCTTC. As protein: CASSRGRGIRPYNEQFF.

The V call is TRBV6-4, the J call TRBJ2-3; 9 positions match TRBD1. CDR3 size: 14 residues. Losses at the gene ends were 4 bases for V and 1 base for J; bases not matched to a gene: 0. Germline V CDR1 and CDR2: MRHNA, SNTAGT. CDR3 sequence reads: CASSGTGGTDTQYF. Written as DNA, the CDR3 is TGTGCCAGCAGTGGGACAGGGGGCACAGATACGCAGTATTTT.

V is TRBV2 and J is TRBJ1-6; 9 bases are a match to TRBD1. The CDR3 has 13 residues. Germline loops: CDR1 SNHLY, CDR2 FYNNEI. V shed 7 bases, J shed 15 bases, and the junction held 10 bases outside the gene matches. CDR3 loop: CASKRDRDDLLHF. CDR3 in DNA: TGTGCCAGCAAACGGGACAGGGACGATCTCCTCCACTTT.

V is TRBV5-1 and J is TRBJ2-3; D is ambiguous. This CDR3 comprises 17 residues. Trimming removed 0 bases at V and 1 base at J, with 15 bases between. CDR1 is SGHRS, CDR2 YFSETQ, per germline. In DNA, the CDR3 is TGCGCCAGCAGCTTGGAGAGTCGTAGATGCTGCACAGATACGCAGTATTTT. Translation gives CASSLESRRCCTDTQYF.

The V gene is TRBV19, the J gene TRBJ2-1, with D uncertain. Trimming shortened V by 6 bases and J by 0 bases, and 9 bases separated the two germline ends. The CDR3 loop spans 14 amino acids. CDR1 and CDR2 from the germline V gene are LNHDA and SQIVND (reference sequence). The CDR3 DNA follows: TGTGCCAGTAGCGTTTTGAGCTCCTACAATGAGCAGTTCTTC. This codes for CASSVLSSYNEQFF.

The J gene is TRBJ2-5, the V gene TRBV4-2; 7 bases line up with TRBD2. V lost 4 bases to trimming and J lost 5 bases; unmatched junction nucleotides: 7. The CDR3 loop spans 14 amino acids. The germline gives CDR1 LGHNA, CDR2 YNFKEQ. The DNA of the CDR3 is TGTGCCAGCAGCCCCGGGACTACCCCCGAGACCCAGTACTTC. This gives the protein CASSPGTTPETQYF.

The V call is TRBV6-5, the J call TRBJ2-1, with TRBD1 as a possible D gene (6 bases). CDR3 length: 15 residues. The V and J ends lost 5 bases and 0 bases respectively, with 11 bases between them. Germline CDR1 is MNHEY and CDR2 is SVGAGI. The chain's CDR3 is CASSVTGGSYNEQFF. CDR3 in DNA: TGTGCCAGCAGTGTGACAGGTGGCTCCTACAATGAGCAGTTCTTC.

The DNA for the CDR3 is TGTGCCAGCAGCCTCTTAGCGAGCACAGATACGCAGTATTTT. Its protein is CASSLLASTDTQYF. The chain links TRBV5-6 to TRBJ2-3; maybe TRBD2 (5 bases). CDR3 size: 14 residues. V was clipped by 4 bases and J by 0 bases, with 9 bases between them. The germline gives CDR1 SGHDT, CDR2 YYEEEE.

The genes are TRBV5-1 and TRBJ2-7, with a weak D call TRBD2 (7 bases). Trimming pared 0 bases from V and 6 bases from J, leaving 16 bases between. The germline gives CDR1 SGHRS, CDR2 YFSETQ. CDR3 length equals 15 residues. Here the CDR3 reads CASSLAGGRPPEQYF. Here the CDR3 DNA reads TGCGCCAGCAGCTTGGCCGGGGGGCGACCCCCCGAGCAGTACTTC.

This clone has a single count. The chain has TRBV19 and TRBJ1-3; maybe TRBD1 (6 bases). V shed 6 bases and J shed 0 bases, with 12 bases lying between them. Germline CDR1 LNHDA, CDR2 SQIVND (reference sequence). The CDR3 extends over 15 amino acids. In nucleotides, the CDR3 is TGTGCCAGTAGGACAGGAAGGATCTCTGGAAACACCATATATTTT. This gives the protein CASRTGRISGNTIYF. Based on the CDR3 plus reference TRBV19 and TRBJ1-3, the full variable domain is DGGITQSPKYLFRKEGQNVTLSCEQNLNHDAMYWYRQDPGQGLRLIYYSQIVNDFQKGDIAEGYSVSREKKESFPLTVTSAQKNPTAFYLCASRTGRISGNTIYFGEGSWLTVV.

V is TRBV4-1 and J is TRBJ2-5; the D gene is possibly TRBD2 (5 bases). The V end lost 4 bases, the J end lost 1 base, and 10 bases lay between the germline ends. CDR3 length: 14 residues. Germline V lookup: CDR1 MGHRA, CDR2 YSYEKL. The CDR3 region is CASSRGLTQETQYF. The DNA for the CDR3 is TGCGCCAGCAGCCGAGGACTTACCCAAGAGACCCAGTACTTC.

V usage is TRBV11-2 and J usage is TRBJ2-3, with TRBD1 matching 10 bases. CDR1 is SGHAT, CDR2 FQNNGV, per germline. J gave up 5 bases and V 6 bases, and 8 bases lay outside the gene matches. The CDR3 totals 15 residues. CDR3 nucleotides: TGTGCCAGCAGAGCTATCGGACAGGGGGTAGATACGCAGTATTTT. This translates into CASRAIGQGVDTQYF.

This clone has only one observation. This chain uses TRBV6-1 with TRBJ1-1, with D maybe TRBD1 (5 bases). Germline assignment: CDR1 MNHNS and CDR2 SASEGT. Trimming cost V 8 bases and J 1 base, with 14 bases left between them. This CDR3 has 14 amino acids. The CDR3 is CASGPGWGNTEAFF. Here the CDR3 DNA reads TGTGCCAGCGGGCCAGGGTGGGGGAACACTGAAGCTTTCTTT.

The chain recombines TRBV4-2 with TRBJ1-4; 10 bases are shared with TRBD1. Germline values: CDR1 LGHNA, CDR2 YNFKEQ. The CDR3 length is 17 residues. J gave up 7 bases and V 0 bases, and 8 bases lay outside the gene matches. CDR3 sequence: CASSQDLGTGAGEKLFF. The CDR3 coding sequence is TGTGCCAGCAGCCAAGATTTAGGGACAGGGGCGGGTGAAAAACTGTTTTTT.